The 13 T cell receptor beta chains below come from one sample, sequenced in a study of blood T cell repertoires in COVID-19. Sequenced by immunoSEQ multiplex PCR; TCRdb stores in-frame clones only, minus some. This sample has tens of thousands of clones, with 80% found just once. The sample taken for sequencing was peripheral blood. The origin of the receptors is a human donor in a cohort sampled during active COVID-19.

This clone was observed once. The V gene is TRBV5-1, the J gene TRBJ2-7; TRBD1 aligns across 7 bases. Trimming removed 4 bases from V and 6 bases from J; junction bases left unmatched: 4. Germline CDR1 reads SGHRS; CDR2 reads YFSETQ. The CDR3 is 12 residues long. CDR3 in DNA: TGCGCCAGCAGCGTCACAGGGGCCGAGCAGTACTTC. Translated: CASSVTGAEQYF. Full variable domain (remainder filled in from reference TRBV5-1 and TRBJ2-7): KAGVTQTPRYLIKTRGQQVTLSCSPISGHRSVSWYQQTPGQGLQFLFEYFSETQRNKGNFPGRFSGRQFSNSRSEMNVSTLELGDSALYLCASSVTGAEQYFGPGTRLTVT.

The chain employs TRBV11-2 and TRBJ2-7; weak D call: TRBD2 (7 bases). V shed 9 bases and J shed 5 bases, with 14 bases lying between them. This CDR3 contains 12 residues. Germline V CDR1 and CDR2: SGHAT, FQNNGV. The CDR3 here is CASRGAKNEQYF. The CDR3, as DNA: TGTGCCAGTCGGGGGGCTAAAAACGAGCAGTACTTC.

The gene calls are TRBV4-1 and TRBJ2-7, with 9 nucleotides matching TRBD2. Trimming cost V 1 base and J 6 bases; bases outside gene matches: 10. In germline, CDR1 is MGHRA, CDR2 YSYEKL. This CDR3 is 16 amino acids long. CDR3 sequence reads: CASSQVPGLAGSEQYF. CDR3 nucleotides: TGCGCCAGCAGCCAAGTCCCGGGACTAGCAGGTTCCGAGCAGTACTTC.

The V call is TRBV5-1, the J call TRBJ2-5; 8 nucleotides agree with TRBD1. CDR1 is SGHRS, CDR2 YFSETQ, per germline. The CDR3 runs 15 residues. Trimming took 7 bases from V and 4 from J; bases not matched to a gene: 12. Written as DNA, the CDR3 is TGCGCCAGCGCCCCCCAGGGGGCGCGTCCAGAGACCCAGTACTTC. Its translation: CASAPQGARPETQYF. Supplemented by reference TRBV5-1 and TRBJ2-5, the full variable domain reads KAGVTQTPRYLIKTRGQQVTLSCSPISGHRSVSWYQQTPGQGLQFLFEYFSETQRNKGNFPGRFSGRQFSNSRSEMNVSTLELGDSALYLCASAPQGARPETQYFGPGTRLLVL.

The rearrangement joins TRBV2 to TRBJ2-2, with TRBD1 matching 8 bases. The germline V gene has CDR1 SNHLY and CDR2 FYNNEI. This CDR3 region has 15 residues. Trimming removed 7 bases from V and 3 bases from J; junction bases left unmatched: 7. CDR3 sequence: CASTRQGLDTGELFF. CDR3 DNA sequence: TGTGCCAGCACTCGACAGGGGTTAGACACCGGGGAGCTGTTTTTT.

V gene TRBV21-1 combines with J gene TRBJ2-7; the DNA was not used to check the table's D call, TRBD1. TRBV21-1 corresponds to a pseudogene. This CDR3 has 11 residues. The CDR3 DNA sequence: TGTGCCAGGGACACCTTCTACGAGCAGTACTTC. Encoded protein: CARDTFYEQYF.

The chain joins TRBV30 to TRBJ2-6; possibly TRBD2 for D (5 bases). The germline V gene has CDR1 GTSNPN and CDR2 SVGIG (reference sequence). The V end was cut by 0 bases, the J end by 0 bases, with 6 bases between. There are 15 residues in the CDR3. The DNA for the CDR3 is TGTGCCTGGAGTGTAGGGAGCTCTGGGGCCAACGTCCTGACTTTC. Encoded protein: CAWSVGSSGANVLTF.

To note about this clone: The same CDR3 can be traced to other DNA sequences in this sample. This rearrangement joins TRBV19 to TRBJ1-5; 10 nucleotides match TRBD1. The CDR3 spans 14 residues. CDR1 and CDR2 (germline): LNHDA, SQIVND (reference sequence). The J segment lost 2 bases and the V segment lost 8 bases, leaving 3 bases of the junction unmatched. The CDR3 loop reads CASSGTGGNQPQHF. The CDR3 coding sequence is TGTGCCAGTTCCGGGACAGGGGGCAATCAGCCCCAGCATTTT.

This clone showed up just a few times. The sample contains more than one DNA sequence encoding this CDR3. The chain uses TRBV6-6 and TRBJ1-1, with a tentative D call TRBD1 (5 bases). The germline V and J ends were trimmed by 6 bases and 2 bases, with 7 bases remaining between them. CDR1 MNHNY and CDR2 SVGAGI come from the germline V gene (reference sequence). The CDR3 covers 12 residues. The CDR3 is CASSRVNTEAFF. In DNA, the CDR3 is TGTGCCAGCAGCAGGGTTAACACTGAAGCTTTCTTT.

The V gene is TRBV19, the J gene TRBJ1-6; 9 bases match TRBD1. Germline V gene data show CDR1 as LNHDA and CDR2 as SQIVND (reference sequence). CDR3 size: 14 residues. With 4 bases clipped from V and 9 bases from J, the junction kept 4 bases outside the gene matches. The CDR3 nucleotides read TGTGCCAGTAGTACCGACAGGGGGGTTTCACCCCTCCACTTT. Translating it yields CASSTDRGVSPLHF.

CDR3 nucleotide sequence: TGTGCCAGCAGTTTATCCCCGACCAGAAGGGGAATGGGTGGCTACACCTTC. Translating gives CASSLSPTRRGMGGYTF. The chain couples TRBV28 to TRBJ1-2; possible D gene TRBD1, 5 bases. CDR1 and CDR2 (germline): MDHEN, SYDVKM. With 1 base removed from V and 7 bases from J, the gap between germline ends came to 22 bases. This CDR3 comprises 17 residues.

This chain links TRBV27 with TRBJ1-2, with a weak D call TRBD1 (6 bases). The CDR3 is 14 residues long. Germline V gene data show CDR1 as MNHEY and CDR2 as SMNVEV (reference sequence). V lost 6 bases and J lost 2, with 13 bases in between. The DNA of the CDR3 is TGTGCCAGCAGCTTAAAACAGGGAAACTATGGCTACACCTTC. This sequence encodes CASSLKQGNYGYTF.

The chain uses TRBV5-6 and TRBJ1-3; D possibly corresponds to TRBD1 (6 bases). This CDR3 is 18 amino acids long. V was clipped by 5 bases and J by 0 bases, with 21 bases between them. Per germline, CDR1 SGHDT and CDR2 YYEEEE. DNA of the CDR3: TGTGCCAGCAGTGCAGGGGAGTCCTCAAGCGCCTCTGGAAACACCATATATTTT. It yields the protein CASSAGESSSASGNTIYF.